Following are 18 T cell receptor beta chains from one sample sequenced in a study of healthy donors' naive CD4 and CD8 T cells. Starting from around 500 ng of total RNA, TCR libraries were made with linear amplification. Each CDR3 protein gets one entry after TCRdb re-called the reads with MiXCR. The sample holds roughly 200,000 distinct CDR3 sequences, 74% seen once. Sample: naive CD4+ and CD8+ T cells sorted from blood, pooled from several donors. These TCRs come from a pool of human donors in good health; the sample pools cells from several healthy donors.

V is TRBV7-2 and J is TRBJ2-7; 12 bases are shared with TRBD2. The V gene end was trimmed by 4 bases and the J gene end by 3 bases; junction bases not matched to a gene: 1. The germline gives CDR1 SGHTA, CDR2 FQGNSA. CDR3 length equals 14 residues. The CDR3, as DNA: TGTGCCAGCAGCTCGACTAGCGGGGGCTACGAGCAGTACTTC. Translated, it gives CASSSTSGGYEQYF.

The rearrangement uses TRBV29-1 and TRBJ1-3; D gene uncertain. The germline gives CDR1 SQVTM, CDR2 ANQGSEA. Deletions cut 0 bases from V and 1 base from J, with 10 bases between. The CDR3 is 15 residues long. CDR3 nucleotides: TGCAGCGTTGAAGAGGGAGGGATTTCTGGAAACACCATATATTTT. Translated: CSVEEGGISGNTIYF.

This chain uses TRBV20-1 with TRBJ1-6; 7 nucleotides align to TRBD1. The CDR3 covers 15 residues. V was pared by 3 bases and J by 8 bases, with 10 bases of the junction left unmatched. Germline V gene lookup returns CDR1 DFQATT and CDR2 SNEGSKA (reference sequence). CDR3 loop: CSARSGGARDSPLHF. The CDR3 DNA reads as TGCAGTGCTAGGTCAGGGGGAGCGAGAGATTCACCCCTCCACTTT.

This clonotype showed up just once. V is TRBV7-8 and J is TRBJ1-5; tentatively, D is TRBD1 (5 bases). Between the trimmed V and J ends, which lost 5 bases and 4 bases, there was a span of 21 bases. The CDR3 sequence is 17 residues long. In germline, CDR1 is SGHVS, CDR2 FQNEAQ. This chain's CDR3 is CASSPHDPGQLNQPQHF. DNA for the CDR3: TGTGCCAGCAGCCCCCACGATCCGGGGCAACTGAATCAGCCCCAGCATTTT.

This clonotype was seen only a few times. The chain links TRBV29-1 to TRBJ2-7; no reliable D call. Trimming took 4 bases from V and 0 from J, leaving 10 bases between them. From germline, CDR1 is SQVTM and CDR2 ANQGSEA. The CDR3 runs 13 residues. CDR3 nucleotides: TGCAGCGTTGGATTAGTTGCCTCCTACGAGCAGTACTTC. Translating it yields CSVGLVASYEQYF.

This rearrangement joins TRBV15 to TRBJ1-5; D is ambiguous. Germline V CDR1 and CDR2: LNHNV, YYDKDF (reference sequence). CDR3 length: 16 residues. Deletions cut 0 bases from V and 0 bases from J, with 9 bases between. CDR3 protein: CATSREYRGSNQPQHF. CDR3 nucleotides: TGTGCCACCAGCAGAGAGTACCGGGGTAGCAATCAGCCCCAGCATTTT.

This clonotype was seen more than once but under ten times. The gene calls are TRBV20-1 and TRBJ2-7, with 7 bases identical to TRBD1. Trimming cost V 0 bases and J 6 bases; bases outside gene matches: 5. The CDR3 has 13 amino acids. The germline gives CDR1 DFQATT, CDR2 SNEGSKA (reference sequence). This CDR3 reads CSARDSTGLEQYF. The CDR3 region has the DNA TGCAGTGCTAGAGACTCGACAGGGCTCGAGCAGTACTTC.

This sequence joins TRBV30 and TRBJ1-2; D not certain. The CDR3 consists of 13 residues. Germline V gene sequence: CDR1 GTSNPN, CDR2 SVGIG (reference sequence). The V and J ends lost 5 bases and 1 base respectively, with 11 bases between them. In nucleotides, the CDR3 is TGTGCCTGGGGTCCAGGAGATAACTATGGCTACACCTTC. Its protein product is CAWGPGDNYGYTF. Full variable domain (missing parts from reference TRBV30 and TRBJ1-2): SQTIHQWPATLVQPVGSPLSLECTVEGTSNPNLYWYRQAAGRGLQLLFYSVGIGQISSEVPQNLSASRPQDRQFILSSKKLLLSDSGFYLCAWGPGDNYGYTFGSGTRLTVV.

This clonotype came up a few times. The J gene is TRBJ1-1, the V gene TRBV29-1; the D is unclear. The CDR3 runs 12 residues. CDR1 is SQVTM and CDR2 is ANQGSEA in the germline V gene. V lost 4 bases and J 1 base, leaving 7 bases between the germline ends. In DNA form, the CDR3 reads TGCAGCGTTGTGAGACAGAACACTGAAGCTTTCTTT. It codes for CSVVRQNTEAFF.

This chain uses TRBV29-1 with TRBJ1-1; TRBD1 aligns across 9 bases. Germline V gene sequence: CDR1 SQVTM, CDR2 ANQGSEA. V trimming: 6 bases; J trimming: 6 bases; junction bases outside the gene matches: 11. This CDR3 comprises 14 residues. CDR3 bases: TGCAGCGTCGCTAAACAGGGGGCGAGGGCTGAAGCTTTCTTT. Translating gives CSVAKQGARAEAFF. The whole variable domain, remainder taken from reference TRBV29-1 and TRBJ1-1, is SAVISQKPSRDICQRGTSLTIQCQVDSQVTMMFWYRQQPGQSLTLIATANQGSEATYESGFVIDKFPISRPNLTFSTLTVSNMSPEDSSIYLCSVAKQGARAEAFFGQGTRLTVV.

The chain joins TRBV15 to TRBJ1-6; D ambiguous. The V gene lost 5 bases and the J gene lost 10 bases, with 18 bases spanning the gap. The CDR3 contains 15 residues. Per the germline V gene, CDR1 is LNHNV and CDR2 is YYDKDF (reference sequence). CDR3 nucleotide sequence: TGTGCCACCAGCGGCCAGACGCTCGCGGAATCACCCCTCCACTTT. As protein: CATSGQTLAESPLHF.

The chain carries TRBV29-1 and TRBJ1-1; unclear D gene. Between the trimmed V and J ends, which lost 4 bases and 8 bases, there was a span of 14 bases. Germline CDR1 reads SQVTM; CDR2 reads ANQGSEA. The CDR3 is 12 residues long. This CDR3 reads CSVGGRGIEAFF. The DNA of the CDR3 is TGCAGCGTTGGGGGAAGAGGAATCGAAGCTTTCTTT.

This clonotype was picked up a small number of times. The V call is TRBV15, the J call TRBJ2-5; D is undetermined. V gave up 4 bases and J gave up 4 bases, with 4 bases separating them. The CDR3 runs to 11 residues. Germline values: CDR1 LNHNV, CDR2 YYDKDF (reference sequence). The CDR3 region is CATSIGETQYF. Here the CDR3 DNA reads TGTGCCACCAGCATCGGAGAGACCCAGTACTTC.

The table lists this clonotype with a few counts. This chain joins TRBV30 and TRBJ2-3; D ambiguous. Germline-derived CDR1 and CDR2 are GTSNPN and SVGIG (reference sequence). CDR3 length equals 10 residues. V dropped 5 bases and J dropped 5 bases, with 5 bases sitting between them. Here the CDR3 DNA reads TGTGCCTGGTTAGGAGATACGCAGTATTTT. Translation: CAWLGDTQYF. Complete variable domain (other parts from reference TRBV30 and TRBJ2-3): SQTIHQWPATLVQPVGSPLSLECTVEGTSNPNLYWYRQAAGRGLQLLFYSVGIGQISSEVPQNLSASRPQDRQFILSSKKLLLSDSGFYLCAWLGDTQYFGPGTRLTVL.

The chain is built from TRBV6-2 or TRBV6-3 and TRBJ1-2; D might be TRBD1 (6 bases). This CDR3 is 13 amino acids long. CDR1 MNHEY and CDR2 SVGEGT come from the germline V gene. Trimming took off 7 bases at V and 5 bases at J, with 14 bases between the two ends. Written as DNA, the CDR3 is TGTGCCAGCACCTCCGGGGGCCTATATGGCTACACCTTC. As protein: CASTSGGLYGYTF.

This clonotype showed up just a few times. CDR3 in amino acids: CSVEGSGGTDTQYF. CDR3 nucleotides: TGCAGCGTTGAAGGTTCGGGGGGCACAGATACGCAGTATTTT. This chain connects TRBV29-1 to TRBJ2-3; D is perhaps TRBD2 (6 bases). The CDR3 runs to 14 residues. With 1 base removed from V and 1 base from J, the gap between germline ends came to 9 bases. Germline V gene data show CDR1 as SQVTM and CDR2 as ANQGSEA.

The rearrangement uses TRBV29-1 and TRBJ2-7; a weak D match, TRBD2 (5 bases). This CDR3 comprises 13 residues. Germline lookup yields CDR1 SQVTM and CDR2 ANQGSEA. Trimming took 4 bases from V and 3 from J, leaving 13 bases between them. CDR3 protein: CSVVDGENYEQYF. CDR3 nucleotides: TGCAGCGTTGTCGACGGGGAAAACTACGAGCAGTACTTC.

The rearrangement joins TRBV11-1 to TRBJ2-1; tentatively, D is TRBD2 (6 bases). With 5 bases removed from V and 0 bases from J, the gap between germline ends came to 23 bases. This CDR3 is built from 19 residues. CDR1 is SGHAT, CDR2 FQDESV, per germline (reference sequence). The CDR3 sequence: CASSGPAGGIHPSYNEQFF. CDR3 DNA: TGTGCCAGCAGCGGTCCTGCTGGGGGGATCCACCCCTCCTACAATGAGCAGTTCTTC.